Below, 27 T cell receptor beta chains from the same sample are listed, as sequenced in a study of post-analysis software for immune sequencing data. Study-wide points: Patients carried a handful of TRBV segments more frequently than controls did, and TRBV5-6, TRBV5-1 and TRBV20-1 were among them.

The antigens of these receptors remain unknown. Unique molecular identifiers featured in each of the TCR beta cDNA libraries. MiXCR was run by TCRdb on the PCR reads, yielding one entry per CDR3 protein. Of some 890,000 distinct CDR3 sequences listed, 53% are singletons. The sample taken for sequencing was blood. These receptor sequences come from a girl between 5 and 17 years old with multiple sclerosis.

This chain connects TRBV6-6 to TRBJ1-2; tentatively, D is TRBD1 (5 bases). The CDR3 extends over 15 amino acids. Trimming stripped 5 bases from V and 3 bases from J, with 16 bases between. Germline CDR1 reads MNHNY; CDR2 reads SVGAGI (reference sequence). The CDR3 DNA follows: TGTGCCAGCAGTAAGCAGGGTCGGGGGGACTATGGCTACACCTTC. This sequence encodes CASSKQGRGDYGYTF.

The gene calls are TRBV6-6 and TRBJ2-5; 12 nucleotides match TRBD2. The better agreement between TRBJ2-7 and the DNA end casts doubt on the J call. CDR3 size: 15 residues. Germline CDR1 is MNHNY and CDR2 is SVGAGI (reference sequence). The CDR3 spells CASSNQGTSGYEQYF. In nucleotides, the CDR3 is TGTGCCAGCAGTAACCAAGGGACTAGCGGGTACGAGCAGTACTTC.

For the CDR3, the DNA is TGCGCCAGCAGCGCCCGTGGTGTGGATGAGCAGTTCTTC. It translates to CASSARGVDEQFF. V usage is TRBV5-1 and J usage is TRBJ2-1, with no clear D. There are 13 residues in the CDR3. V was cut by 4 bases and J by 8 bases, with 13 bases left in between. Germline V lookup: CDR1 SGHRS, CDR2 YFSETQ.

The chain is built from TRBV2 and TRBJ2-7; D ambiguous. This CDR3 has 13 residues. Germline CDR1 SNHLY, CDR2 FYNNEI. Trimming removed 2 bases at V and 1 base at J, with 6 bases between. The CDR3 region is CASSERLSYEQYF. The CDR3 DNA sequence: TGTGCCAGCAGTGAACGGCTTTCCTACGAGCAGTACTTC.

The chain recombines TRBV29-1 with TRBJ2-1; D may be TRBD1 (5 bases). CDR1 SQVTM and CDR2 ANQGSEA come from the germline V gene. Deletions cut 4 bases from V and 2 bases from J, with 9 bases between. This CDR3 contains 13 residues. The CDR3 region is CSVGQPPYNEQFF. The DNA of the CDR3 is TGCAGCGTTGGACAGCCGCCCTACAATGAGCAGTTCTTC.

The chain links TRBV15 to TRBJ1-1; unclear D gene. The CDR3 covers 16 residues. V lost 8 bases and J 3 bases, leaving 22 bases between the germline ends. The germline V gene encodes CDR1 LNHNV and CDR2 YYDKDF (reference sequence). The DNA for the CDR3 is TGTGCCACCTCCCGGACGGGGTTCTTGAGGGACACTGAAGCTTTCTTT. The encoded protein is CATSRTGFLRDTEAFF.

This chain connects TRBV7-3 to TRBJ1-6; 7 bases are shared with TRBD1. There are 13 residues in the CDR3. The V gene's germline CDR1 is SGHTA and CDR2 FQGTGA. V gave up 6 bases and J gave up 8 bases; unmatched junction bases: 4. The DNA for the CDR3 is TGTGCCAGCAGGGTTGACAGGGATTCACCCCTCCACTTT. It is translated as CASRVDRDSPLHF.

This sequence joins TRBV7-3 and TRBJ2-7; D not resolved. V gave up 2 bases and J gave up 2 bases, with 13 bases separating them. The CDR3 is 15 residues long. Germline loops: CDR1 SGHTA, CDR2 FQGTGA. The CDR3 sequence: CASSLYSGLAYEQYF. The CDR3 DNA follows: TGTGCCAGCAGCTTATATTCTGGTCTTGCCTACGAGCAGTACTTC.

V usage is TRBV7-3 and J usage is TRBJ1-6, with a weak D call TRBD1 (5 bases). Germline V gene data show CDR1 as SGHTA and CDR2 as FQGTGA. The CDR3 spans 14 residues. The V end lost 0 bases, the J end lost 7 bases, and 7 bases lay between the germline ends. The CDR3 reads CASSLTRENSPLHF. In nucleotides, the CDR3 is TGTGCCAGCAGCTTAACCAGGGAAAATTCACCCCTCCACTTT. Full variable domain (rest looked up from reference TRBV7-3 and TRBJ1-6): GAGVSQTPSNKVTEKGKYVELRCDPISGHTALYWYRQSLGQGPEFLIYFQGTGAADDSGLPNDRFFAVRPEGSVSTLKIQRTERGDSAVYLCASSLTRENSPLHFGNGTRLTVT.

The gene calls are TRBV12-5 and TRBJ2-7; no definite D call. In germline, CDR1 is LGHNT, CDR2 FRNRAP. Trimming shortened V by 1 base and J by 0 bases, and 13 bases separated the two germline ends. CDR3 length: 16 residues. The CDR3 spells CASGLGRRKISYEQYF. CDR3 DNA sequence: TGTGCTAGTGGTTTGGGTCGCAGGAAGATCTCCTACGAGCAGTACTTC.

This clonotype was observed a few times. The chain has TRBV28 and TRBJ1-2; D is unclear. V gave up 6 bases and J gave up 3 bases, with 8 bases separating them. Germline CDR1 MDHEN, CDR2 SYDVKM. This CDR3 comprises 12 residues. DNA of the CDR3: TGTGCCAGCAGCTCAGTCTACTATGGCTACACCTTC. Its protein is CASSSVYYGYTF.

The V call is TRBV5-1, the J call TRBJ2-1, with TRBD2 identical over 10 bases. Germline values: CDR1 SGHRS, CDR2 YFSETQ. Unmatched junction bases numbered 9, after V lost 3 bases and J lost 9 bases. The CDR3 length is 15 residues. The CDR3 protein is CASSSLAGVGGEQFF. CDR3 sequence (DNA): TGCGCCAGCAGCTCCCTAGCGGGGGTTGGAGGTGAGCAGTTCTTC.

V is TRBV7-2 and J is TRBJ2-7, with 9 bases matching TRBD2. Trimming at V came to 1 base and at J to 3 bases, leaving 7 bases not matched to a gene. Germline CDR1 SGHTA, CDR2 FQGNSA. CDR3 size: 16 residues. DNA of the CDR3: TGTGCCAGCAGCTTAGGTCGCGGGGGGGCGATCTACGAGCAGTACTTC. Its protein is CASSLGRGGAIYEQYF. The whole variable domain, filled in from reference TRBV7-2 and TRBJ2-7, reads GAGVSQSPSNKVTEKGKDVELRCDPISGHTALYWYRQSLGQGLEFLIYFQGNSAPDKSGLPSDRFSAERTGGSVSTLTIQRTQQEDSAVYLCASSLGRGGAIYEQYFGPGTRLTVT.

CDR3 DNA: TGTGCCAGCTCACGACGGACAGAAAACTACGAGCAGTACTTC. Its translation is CASSRRTENYEQYF. The rearrangement uses TRBV18 and TRBJ2-7; D is perhaps TRBD1 (6 bases). Germline CDR1 and CDR2: KGHSH and LQKENI. With 4 bases removed from V and 3 bases from J, the gap between germline ends came to 13 bases. The CDR3 has 14 amino acids.

This rearrangement joins TRBV20-1 to TRBJ1-1; D ambiguous. The length of the CDR3 is 15 residues. V dropped 2 bases and J dropped 4 bases, with 17 bases sitting between them. CDR1 is DFQATT and CDR2 is SNEGSKA in the germline V gene (reference sequence). CDR3 residues: CSARIPEVRSTEAFF. CDR3 bases: TGCAGTGCTAGAATTCCAGAGGTTAGGAGCACTGAAGCTTTCTTT.

The rearrangement links TRBV29-1 to TRBJ2-7; 8 bases are a match to TRBD1. V trimming: 5 bases; J trimming: 0 bases; junction bases outside the gene matches: 3. Germline V lookup: CDR1 SQVTM, CDR2 ANQGSEA. CDR3 size: 13 residues. CDR3 coding DNA: TGCAGCGTTATAGGACAGGGCTCCTACGAGCAGTACTTC. As protein: CSVIGQGSYEQYF.

As concerns this clonotype: It is unclear where the CDR3 begins or ends on the DNA, so no DNA is shown, and the CDR3 is as TCRdb lists it. The V and J genes are TRBV3-1 and TRBJ2-5; TRBD1, as called in the table, went unchecked against the DNA. The CDR3 adds up to 16 amino acids, both ends counted. Germline CDR1 and CDR2: LGHDT and YNNKEL (reference sequence). CDR3 amino acids: CASSQEPGGFLETQYF.

The rearrangement links TRBV7-2 to TRBJ2-7, with 8 bases that match TRBD2. The CDR3 runs to 15 residues. Germline CDR1 is SGHTA and CDR2 is FQGNSA. J lost 2 bases, V lost 3 bases, and 6 bases had no gene match. In DNA, the CDR3 is TGTGCCAGCAGCTTCCTACGAGCGGGGGCCTACGAGCAGTACTTC. It is translated as CASSFLRAGAYEQYF.

The genes are TRBV12-3 or TRBV12-4 and TRBJ1-1, with D possibly being TRBD1 (5 bases). V gave up 4 bases and J gave up 4 bases, with 10 bases separating them. The CDR3 covers 13 residues. This chain's CDR3 is CASSSWGGTEAFF. The DNA of the CDR3 is TGTGCCAGCAGTTCTTGGGGGGGCACTGAAGCTTTCTTT.

This chain joins TRBV12-3 or TRBV12-4 and TRBJ2-3; D is uncertain. The CDR3 sequence is 15 residues long. V was clipped by 2 bases and J by 1 base, with 10 bases between them. The CDR3 reads CASSLSSAGTDTQYF. The CDR3 DNA reads as TGTGCCAGCAGTTTAAGTAGTGCTGGCACAGATACGCAGTATTTT.

The chain is built from TRBV2 and TRBJ1-2; no clear D. V gave up 7 bases and J gave up 2 bases, with 17 bases separating them. The CDR3 consists of 15 residues. Germline V gene lookup returns CDR1 SNHLY and CDR2 FYNNEI. The CDR3 nucleotides read TGTGCCAGCAAGGGAAGGCCAGATCACAACTATGGCTACACCTTC. Amino acids: CASKGRPDHNYGYTF.

This clonotype appeared a few times. The genes are TRBV6-4 and TRBJ2-1; 8 nucleotides line up with TRBD2. This CDR3 contains 14 residues. V shed 4 bases and J 13 bases; nucleotides not matched to a gene: 12. CDR1 is MRHNA, CDR2 SNTAGT, per germline. As DNA, the CDR3 is TGTGCCAGCAGTGGCCAGAGCGGGACTAGTACTCAGTTCTTC. Translated, it gives CASSGQSGTSTQFF.

There are a few counts of this clonotype. The rearrangement links TRBV7-3 to TRBJ2-7, with a tentative D call TRBD1 (6 bases). This CDR3 spans 13 amino acids. In germline, CDR1 is SGHTA, CDR2 FQGTGA. Trimming shortened V by 4 bases and J by 7 bases, and 14 bases separated the two germline ends. CDR3 in DNA: TGTGCCAGCAGCTCCCTCACAGGGAGTGAGCAGTACTTC. It translates to CASSSLTGSEQYF.

The genes are TRBV20-1 and TRBJ2-6; no reliable D call. Trimming took off 4 bases at V and 1 base at J, with 11 bases between the two ends. The CDR3 has 15 residues. The germline V gene has CDR1 DFQATT and CDR2 SNEGSKA (reference sequence). The CDR3 here is CSATMWSSGANVLTF. The CDR3 DNA sequence: TGCAGTGCTACTATGTGGAGTTCTGGGGCCAACGTCCTGACTTTC.

This clonotype has a handful of counts. V and J are TRBV29-1 and TRBJ1-2, with D tentatively TRBD1 (6 bases). V lost 7 bases and J 7 bases, leaving 16 bases between the germline ends. There are 12 residues in the CDR3. Looked up from germline, CDR1 is SQVTM and CDR2 is ANQGSEA. This chain's CDR3 is CSADQGPGGYTF. DNA of the CDR3: TGCAGCGCCGATCAGGGGCCGGGTGGCTACACCTTC.

This chain connects TRBV3-1 to TRBJ2-6; tentatively, D is TRBD2 (6 bases). This CDR3 is built from 18 residues. Trimming stripped 0 bases from V and 5 bases from J, with 17 bases between. Germline values: CDR1 LGHDT, CDR2 YNNKEL (reference sequence). This CDR3 reads CASSQDMWRDIWANVLTF. The CDR3 nucleotides read TGTGCCAGCAGCCAAGATATGTGGAGGGATATATGGGCCAACGTCCTGACTTTC.

The chain combines TRBV20-1 with TRBJ2-3; the D is unclear. Germline assignment: CDR1 DFQATT and CDR2 SNEGSKA (reference sequence). The CDR3 has 13 amino acids. V lost 0 bases and J 5 bases, leaving 9 bases between the germline ends. The CDR3 here is CSARDPPRDTQYF. The DNA of the CDR3 is TGCAGTGCTAGAGATCCTCCTAGAGATACGCAGTATTTT.